A single T cell receptor beta chain is shown here with its context. This clonotype was seen at least ten times. No antigen is known for it. It has no much larger one-base neighbor in the sample; base qualities were not kept. This sample is drawn from a study of blood T cells in healthy people across ages (dated by TCRdb to the mid-2010s). Background for the entire study: Template switching captured roughly one uniquely barcoded TCR beta cDNA molecule per two T cells in model experiments. The donors were divided into four age groups: young (average about 16 years), middle-aged (roughly 40), aged (about 62) and long-lived (around 80). The study analyzed two additional independent replicas of 1 million unique cDNA reads from the same blood draw for two donors, one aged 18 to 30 and one aged 80 or older. To avoid experimental bias, donors of different ages were spread randomly across the sequencing lanes. Using deep sequencing normalized with unique cDNA molecular identifiers, the study measured how TCR beta repertoire diversity changes with age. Results the study describes overall, beyond this receptor: Since profiling was done on bulk unsorted PBMCs, naive and antigen-experienced compartments could not be conclusively compared. Observed TCR beta diversity per million T cells fell roughly linearly with age, and a significant reduction was already apparent by age about 43. There was a strong correlation between observed TCR beta diversity and the percentage of naive T cells measured by flow cytometry. Because the CMV infection status of the donors was unknown, age-related changes in expanded clonotypes may potentially have been confounded. The long-lived group showed more naive CD4+ T cells, fewer expanded clones and increased TCR diversity than the aged group, suggesting age selection. Total diversity estimates from one million sequenced T cells were considered lower bounds and underestimates.

The approximately 40 donors, aged about 6 to 100 years, were systemically healthy Caucasian individuals from Russia. About 10 milliliters of peripheral blood were collected from each donor into EDTA-treated Vacutainer tubes. Ficoll-Paque density-gradient centrifugation was used to isolate PBMCs, with at least 6.5 million per sample. Total RNA, at least 6 micrograms per sample, was extracted from PBMCs with Trizol reagent. The percentages of naive CD45RAhigh/CD27high T cells were determined by flow cytometry on a PBMC aliquot from every donor. The library was built by means of 5' RACE. TCRdb names Illumina HiSeq 2500 as the instrument used. A second PCR of roughly 7 to 12 cycles was run with a J-beta primer mix and a sample-barcoded 5' primer. A template-switch 5' adaptor carrying 12 random nucleotides introduced a unique molecular identifier onto each TCR beta cDNA molecule. Each sample yielded at least 2.5 million CDR3-containing paired-end reads. All of the RNA was converted into first-strand cDNA using the Mint cDNA synthesis kit, with a TRBC-specific oligonucleotide serving as the primer. Following uracil-DNA glycosylase treatment, all cDNA underwent a first 18-cycle PCR with the universal primers M1SS and BC2_uni_R. The study's processing was this. For normalization, 1 million high-quality reads were randomly selected from each sample, with every read carrying a distinct molecular identifier. Instead of being binned into consensus sequences, reads that shared molecular identifiers were thrown out. MiTCR, run with a Q25 quality threshold and the strictest error-elimination algorithm, handled CDR3 identification, clonotype clustering and error correction. Lower-bound total TCR beta diversity was estimated with a nonparametric unseen species model using Euler transformation. The public reads were run again by TCRdb, first through fastp at Q25 and then through MiXCR, and only productive beta chains were kept. Each CDR3 protein gets just one entry, which takes the most common genes and DNA from the rows behind it. TCRdb's processing, not the authors', yielded these V and J calls. This sample has about 1.6 million distinct CDR3 sequences in its table, and roughly 30% of those were observed once. The top ten hold 11% of the sample.

Sequencing was performed on blood. This sequence originates from a woman aged 25 to 39 in good health.

For the CDR3, the sequence is CASRSPGPGNKNIQYF. The nucleotide sequence reads as follows: TGTGCCAGCAGATCCCCGGGTCCCGGGAACAAAAACATTCAGTACTTC. The chain is encoded by TRBV28 joined to TRBJ2-4, and possibly TRBD2, on 5 matching bases. The CDR3 numbers 16 residues from cysteine through phenylalanine. CDR3 DNA only is kept here, 48 bases in frame from base 1. As encoded in the germline V gene, CDR1 is MDHEN while CDR2 is SYDVKM. The junction carries 18 bases between V and J, which are trimmed by 6 bases and 3 bases respectively.